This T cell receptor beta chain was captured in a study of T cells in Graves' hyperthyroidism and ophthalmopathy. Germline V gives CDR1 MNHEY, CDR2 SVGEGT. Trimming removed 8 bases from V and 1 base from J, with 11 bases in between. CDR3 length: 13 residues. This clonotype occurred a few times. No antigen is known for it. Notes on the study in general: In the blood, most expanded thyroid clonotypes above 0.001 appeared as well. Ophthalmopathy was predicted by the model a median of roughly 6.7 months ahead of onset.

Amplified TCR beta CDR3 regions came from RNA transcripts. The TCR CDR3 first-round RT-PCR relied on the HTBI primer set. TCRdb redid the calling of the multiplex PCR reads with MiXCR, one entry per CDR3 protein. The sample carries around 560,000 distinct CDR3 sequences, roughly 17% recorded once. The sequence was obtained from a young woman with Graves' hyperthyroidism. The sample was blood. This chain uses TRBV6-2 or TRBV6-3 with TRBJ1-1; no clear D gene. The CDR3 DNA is TGTGCCAGCGGCAAACAGACGAACACTGAAGCTTTCTTT. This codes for CASGKQTNTEAFF.